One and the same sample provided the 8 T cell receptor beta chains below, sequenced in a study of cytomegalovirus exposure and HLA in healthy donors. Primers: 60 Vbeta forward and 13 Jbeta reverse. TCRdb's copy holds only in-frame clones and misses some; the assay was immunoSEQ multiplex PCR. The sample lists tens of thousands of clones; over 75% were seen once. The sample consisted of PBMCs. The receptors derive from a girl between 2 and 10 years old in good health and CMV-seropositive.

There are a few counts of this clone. CDR3 sequence reads: CASIIREKRANTEAFF. CDR3 DNA sequence: TGTGCCAGCATCATAAGGGAGAAGAGGGCGAACACTGAAGCTTTCTTT. V and J are TRBV6-4 and TRBJ1-1, with unresolved D. V lost 7 bases and J lost 1, with 19 bases in between. This CDR3 spans 16 amino acids. CDR1 is MRHNA, CDR2 SNTAGT, per germline.

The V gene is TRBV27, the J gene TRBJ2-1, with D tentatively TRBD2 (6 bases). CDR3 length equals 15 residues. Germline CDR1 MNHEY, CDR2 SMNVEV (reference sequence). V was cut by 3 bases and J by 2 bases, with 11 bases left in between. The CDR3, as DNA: TGTGCCAGCAGTTTTTCGTCTAGCGCCTACAATGAGCAGTTCTTC. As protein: CASSFSSSAYNEQFF.

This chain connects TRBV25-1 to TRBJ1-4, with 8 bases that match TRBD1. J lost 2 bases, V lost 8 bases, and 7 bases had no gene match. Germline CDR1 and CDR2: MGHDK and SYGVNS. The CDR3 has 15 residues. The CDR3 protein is CASGRTGTTNEKLFF. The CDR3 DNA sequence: TGTGCCAGCGGCCGGACAGGGACGACTAATGAAAAACTGTTTTTT.

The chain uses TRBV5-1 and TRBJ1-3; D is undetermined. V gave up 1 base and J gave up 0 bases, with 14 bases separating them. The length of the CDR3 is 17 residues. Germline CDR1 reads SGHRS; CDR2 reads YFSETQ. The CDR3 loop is CASSLSMTPRSGNTIYF. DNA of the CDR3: TGCGCCAGCAGCTTGTCCATGACACCCCGCTCTGGAAACACCATATATTTT.

CDR3 nucleotide sequence: TGTTCCTCCGGGACCTACGAGCAGTACTTC. This gives the protein CSSGTYEQYF. The chain couples TRBV6-6 to TRBJ2-7, with D tentatively TRBD2 (5 bases). The CDR3 contains 10 residues. From germline, CDR1 is MNHNY and CDR2 SVGAGI (reference sequence).

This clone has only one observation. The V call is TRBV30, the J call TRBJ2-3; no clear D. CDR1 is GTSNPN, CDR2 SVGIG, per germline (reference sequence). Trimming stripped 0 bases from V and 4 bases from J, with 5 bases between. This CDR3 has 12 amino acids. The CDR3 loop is CAWSVPPDTQYF. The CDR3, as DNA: TGTGCCTGGAGTGTTCCTCCAGATACGCAGTATTTT.

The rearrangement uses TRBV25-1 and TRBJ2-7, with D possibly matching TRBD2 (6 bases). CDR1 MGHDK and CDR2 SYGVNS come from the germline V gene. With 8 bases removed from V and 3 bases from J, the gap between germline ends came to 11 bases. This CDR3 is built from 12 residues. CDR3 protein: CASWGVGYEQYF. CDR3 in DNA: TGTGCCAGCTGGGGGGTTGGCTACGAGCAGTACTTC.

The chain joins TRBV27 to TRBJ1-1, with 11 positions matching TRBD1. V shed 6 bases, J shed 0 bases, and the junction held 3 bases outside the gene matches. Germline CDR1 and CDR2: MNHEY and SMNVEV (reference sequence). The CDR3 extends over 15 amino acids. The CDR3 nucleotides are TGTGCCAGCAGAGGACAGGGGGCCCTGAACACTGAAGCTTTCTTT. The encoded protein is CASRGQGALNTEAFF.